This entry concerns a single T cell receptor (beta chain). Antigen unknown. This record comes from a study of T cell responses to AZD1222 COVID-19 vaccine. For the study at large: Pooling of second doses given at about 4 or about 12 weeks was done.

Overall study results and limits: With dominance at 160-218 and 743-854, vaccine-associated CD4 TCRs spanned spike.

CDR1 and CDR2 from the germline V gene are SGHNT and YYREEE (reference sequence). The CDR3 has 16 amino acids. V lost 4 bases and J lost 5; bases outside the gene matches: 13. TCRdb keeps only in-frame clones here, not all; method: immunoSEQ multiplex PCR. Found here are some 130,000 clones, about nine tenths of them singletons; the top ten hold 6.9%. This chain joins TRBV5-4 and TRBJ2-5; TRBD1 aligns across 8 bases. The source of this sequence is an adult in good health. The specimen was peripheral blood, collected on day 0 of AZD1222 vaccination. DNA for the CDR3: TGTGCCAGCAGCCCAGAGCCGACAGGGGCCCGGGAGACCCAGTACTTC. It codes for CASSPEPTGARETQYF.